Here is one TCR beta chain with its context. The specificity of this receptor is unknown. There are no base qualities to consult, and no much larger clone falls within one base. The CDR3 regions of human TCRbeta chains were analyzed by immunosequencing. The source study handled its data this way. Repertoire TCRs were checked for matches against a reference library of SARS-CoV-2-specific TCRs that had been generated using the MIRA antigen-specificity platform. Breadth was defined as the fraction of unique TCRs that were SARS-CoV-2-associated, and depth was defined as the fraction of total T cells that were SARS-CoV-2-associated. Using the MIRA data, every spike-specific TCR was mapped to the spike region that the TCR reacted to and assigned to either a CD4 or a CD8 class. Log10-transformed breadth and depth values were compared by one-way ANOVA with Sidak's multiple comparisons tests. This immuneACCESS table, as held by TCRdb, lists in-frame sequences with V and J called but not all clones. Of the missing ones, under half trace to an unresolved V gene in checked studies; the others have no known cause. V, J and clone size derive from that table, while D and trimming were established from the DNA sequence. The sample has roughly 150,000 clones on record, 70% to 90% of them singletons. The top ten constitute roughly 3.5% of the sample.

Trimming takes 0 bases from V and 0 bases from J, and the germline ends sit 14 bases apart. Including cysteine and phenylalanine, the CDR3 has 18 amino acids. The sequence is cut down to CDR3 DNA, 54 bases in frame from base 1. In the germline V gene (reference sequence), CDR1 corresponds to LNHNV and CDR2 to YYDKDF. In light of the paper, this sample's time point label describes: baseline before first vaccination. This specimen's treatment or condition label, per the study, means: meningococcal conjugate vaccine given as trial control. Vaccinee samples came from UK trials COV001 and COV002, including a single-blind randomized controlled phase 2/3 trial of AZD1222 (ChAdOx1 nCoV-19) in healthy adults. For TCRbeta chain sequencing, PBMC samples from trial participants were taken at day 0 and at day 28 after the second dose. The data were taken from a study of T cell responses to AZD1222 COVID-19 vaccine (dated by TCRdb to 2020 to 2023). Study-level background: TCR sequencing covered approximately 230 trial participants: 207 given two doses of AZD1222 and around 25 given two doses of MenACWY control vaccine. Enrollment into the trials was organized by age into subgroups of 18-55, 56-69 and 70-plus years, and those subgroups contained roughly 150, 30 and 60 TCR-sequenced participants, respectively. What the study reported, not specific to this receptor: Spike-specific TCR breadth and depth rose significantly after two AZD1222 doses compared with day 0 and with MenACWY recipients. The whole spike protein was spanned by vaccine-associated CD4 TCRs, and dominant responses were seen in regions 160-218 and 743-854. Because no samples from the day 14 peak response were available, repertoires could be characterized only after the peak T cell response. Most participants were white British and females outnumbered males, and the authors suggested that clonal diversity may have been underestimated. Conclusions about previously exposed vaccinees were limited because only a handful of AZD1222 recipients were SARS-CoV-2 seropositive at baseline. Reportedly, close to half of the unique spike-specific TCRs recognized epitopes lying outside the regions that are mutated in the B.1.351 and B.1.1.7 variants. The 56-69-year group was small, and its depth increase did not reach significance, likely because of low power.

The sample in question was peripheral blood, obtained on day 0 of MenACWY control vaccination. The sequence derives from an adult in good health. The chain is encoded by TRBV15 joined to TRBJ1-4; matching of 5 bases hints at TRBD1 as the D gene. This receptor carries the CDR3 CATSRDLGTTATNEKLFF. The DNA sequence reads TGTGCCACCAGCAGAGATCTGGGGACGACTGCAACTAATGAAAAACTGTTTTTT.